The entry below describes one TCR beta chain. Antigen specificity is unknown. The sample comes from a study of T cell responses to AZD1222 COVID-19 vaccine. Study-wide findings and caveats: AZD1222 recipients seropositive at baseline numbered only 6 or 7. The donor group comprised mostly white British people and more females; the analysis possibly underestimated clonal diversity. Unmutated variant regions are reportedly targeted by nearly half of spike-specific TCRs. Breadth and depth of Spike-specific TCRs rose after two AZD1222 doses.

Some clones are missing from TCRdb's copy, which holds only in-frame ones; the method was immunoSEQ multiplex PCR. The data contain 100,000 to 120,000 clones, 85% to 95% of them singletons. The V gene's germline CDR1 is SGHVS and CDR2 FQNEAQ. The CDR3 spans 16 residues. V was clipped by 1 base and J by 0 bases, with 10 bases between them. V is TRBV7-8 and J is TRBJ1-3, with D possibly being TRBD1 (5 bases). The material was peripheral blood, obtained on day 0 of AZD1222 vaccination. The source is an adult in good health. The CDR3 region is CASSLGGRFSGNTIYF. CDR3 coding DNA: TGTGCCAGCAGCTTAGGGGGCAGGTTCTCTGGAAACACCATATATTTT.